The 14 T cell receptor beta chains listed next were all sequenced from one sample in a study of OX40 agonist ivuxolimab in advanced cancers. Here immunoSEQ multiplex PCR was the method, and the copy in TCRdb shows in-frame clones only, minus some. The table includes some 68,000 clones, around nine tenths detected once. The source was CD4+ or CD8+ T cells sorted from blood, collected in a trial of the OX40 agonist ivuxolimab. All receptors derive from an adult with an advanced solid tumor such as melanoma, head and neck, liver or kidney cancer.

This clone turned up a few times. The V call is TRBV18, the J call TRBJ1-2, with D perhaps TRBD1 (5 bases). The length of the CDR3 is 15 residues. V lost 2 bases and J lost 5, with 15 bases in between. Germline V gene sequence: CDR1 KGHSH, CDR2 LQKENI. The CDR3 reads CASSPETLGVYGYTF. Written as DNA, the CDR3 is TGTGCCAGCTCACCAGAGACCCTGGGGGTTTATGGCTACACCTTC.

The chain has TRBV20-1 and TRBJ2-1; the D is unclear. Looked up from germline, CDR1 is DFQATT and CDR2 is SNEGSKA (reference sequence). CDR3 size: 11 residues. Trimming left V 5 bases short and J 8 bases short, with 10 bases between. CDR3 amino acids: CSARYSYEQFF. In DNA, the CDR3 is TGCAGTGCTCGCTACAGCTATGAGCAGTTCTTC.

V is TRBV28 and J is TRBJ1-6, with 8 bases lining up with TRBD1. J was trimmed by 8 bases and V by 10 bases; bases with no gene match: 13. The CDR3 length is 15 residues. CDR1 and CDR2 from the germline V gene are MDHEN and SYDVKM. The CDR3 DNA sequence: TGTGCCACCCTACCATCAGGGGGCTGGGATTCACCCCTCCACTTT. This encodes CATLPSGGWDSPLHF. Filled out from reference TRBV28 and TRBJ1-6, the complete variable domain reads DVKVTQSSRYLVKRTGEKVFLECVQDMDHENMFWYRQDPGLGLRLIYFSYDVKMKEKGDIPEGYSVSREKKERFSLILESASTNQTSMYLCATLPSGGWDSPLHFGNGTRLTVT.

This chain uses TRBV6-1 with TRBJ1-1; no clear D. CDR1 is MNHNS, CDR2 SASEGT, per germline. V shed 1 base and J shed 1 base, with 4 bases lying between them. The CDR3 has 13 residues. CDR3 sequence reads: CASSEGWNTEAFF. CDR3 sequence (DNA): TGTGCCAGCAGTGAAGGGTGGAACACTGAAGCTTTCTTT.

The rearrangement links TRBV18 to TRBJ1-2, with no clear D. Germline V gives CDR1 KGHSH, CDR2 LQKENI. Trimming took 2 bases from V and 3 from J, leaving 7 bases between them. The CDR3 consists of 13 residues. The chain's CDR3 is CASSPASDYGYTF. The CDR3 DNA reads TGTGCCAGCTCACCAGCCTCGGACTATGGCTACACCTTC.

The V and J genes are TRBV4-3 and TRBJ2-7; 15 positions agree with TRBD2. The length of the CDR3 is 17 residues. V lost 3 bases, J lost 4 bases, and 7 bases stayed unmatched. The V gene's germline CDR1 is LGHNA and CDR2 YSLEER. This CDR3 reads CASSHGLAGGNLYEQYF. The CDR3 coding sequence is TGCGCCAGCAGCCACGGACTAGCGGGGGGGAATTTGTACGAGCAGTACTTC.

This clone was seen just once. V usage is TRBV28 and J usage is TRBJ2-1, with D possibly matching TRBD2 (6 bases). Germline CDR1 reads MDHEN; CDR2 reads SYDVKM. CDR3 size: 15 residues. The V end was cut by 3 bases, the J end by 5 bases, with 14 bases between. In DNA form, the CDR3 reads TGTGCCAGCAGTTTCCCGGCGGGACCAAACAATGAGCAGTTCTTC. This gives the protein CASSFPAGPNNEQFF.

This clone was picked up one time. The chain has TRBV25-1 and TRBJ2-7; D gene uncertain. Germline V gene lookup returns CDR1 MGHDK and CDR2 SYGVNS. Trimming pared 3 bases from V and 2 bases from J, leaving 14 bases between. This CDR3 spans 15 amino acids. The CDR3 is CASSDWVRSTYEQYF. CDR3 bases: TGTGCCAGCAGTGACTGGGTTAGGTCTACCTACGAGCAGTACTTC.

The CDR3 spells CASSESTGATNYGYTF. The CDR3 DNA follows: TGTGCCAGCAGCGAATCCACAGGGGCAACTAACTATGGCTACACCTTC. The J gene is TRBJ1-2, the V gene TRBV9, with 7 nucleotides matching TRBD1. The CDR3 is 16 residues long. Trimming took 3 bases from V and 0 from J; bases not matched to a gene: 8. Germline V gene data show CDR1 as SGDLS and CDR2 as YYNGEE.

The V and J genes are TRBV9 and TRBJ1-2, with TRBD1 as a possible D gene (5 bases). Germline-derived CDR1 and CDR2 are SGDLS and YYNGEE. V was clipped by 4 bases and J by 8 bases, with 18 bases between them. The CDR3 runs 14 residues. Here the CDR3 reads CASSPDAGRGGYTF. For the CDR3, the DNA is TGTGCCAGCAGCCCTGATGCGGGGAGGGGAGGCTACACCTTC.

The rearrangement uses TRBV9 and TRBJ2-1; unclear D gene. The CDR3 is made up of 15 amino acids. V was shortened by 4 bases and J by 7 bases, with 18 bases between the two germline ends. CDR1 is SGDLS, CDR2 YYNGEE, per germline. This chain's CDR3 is CASSQRGGERNEQFF. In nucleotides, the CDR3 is TGTGCCAGCAGCCAGCGCGGCGGTGAGAGGAATGAGCAGTTCTTC.

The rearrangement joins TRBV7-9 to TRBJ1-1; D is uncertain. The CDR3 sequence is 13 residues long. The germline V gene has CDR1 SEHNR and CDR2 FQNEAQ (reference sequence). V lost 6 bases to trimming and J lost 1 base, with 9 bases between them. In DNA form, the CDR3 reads TGTGCCAGCAGTCGAGGGCCGAACACTGAAGCTTTCTTT. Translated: CASSRGPNTEAFF.

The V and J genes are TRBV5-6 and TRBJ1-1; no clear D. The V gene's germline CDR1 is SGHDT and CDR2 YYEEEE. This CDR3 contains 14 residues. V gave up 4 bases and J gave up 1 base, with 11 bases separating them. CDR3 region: CASSRLFSNTEAFF. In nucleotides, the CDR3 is TGTGCCAGCAGCCGGCTGTTTTCGAACACTGAAGCTTTCTTT.

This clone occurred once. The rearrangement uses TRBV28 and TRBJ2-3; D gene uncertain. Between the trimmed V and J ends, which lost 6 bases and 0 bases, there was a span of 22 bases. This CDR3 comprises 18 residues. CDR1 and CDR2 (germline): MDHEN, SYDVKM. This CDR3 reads CASSRPQNRLLSTDTQYF. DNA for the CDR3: TGTGCCAGCAGCCGCCCTCAAAACCGTCTCTTGAGCACAGATACGCAGTATTTT.